This T cell receptor beta chain was found in a study of CD8+ T cells in alopecia areata. At the level of the study: Patients remained on tofacitinib for 6 to 18 months and then went 6 months without it.

Treatment in this sample: oral pan-JAK inhibitor, 5-10 mg twice daily. Collected material from alopecia areata patients comprised lesional scalp punch biopsies and peripheral blood. This CDR3 spans 13 amino acids. Per germline, CDR1 SEHNR and CDR2 FQNEAQ (reference sequence). V was clipped by 10 bases and J by 4 bases, with 16 bases between them. Sequencing templates came from extracted RNA that was reverse transcribed into cDNA. Generated by immunoSEQ multiplex PCR, the TCRdb table keeps only in-frame clones and is missing some. The repertoire has under 350,000 clones, roughly 64% of them found once; the top ten carry under 2%. Study results and caveats: Among patients, TCR sharing was less clear than in mice, a difference possibly due in part to HLA diversity in the patient population.

Turning to this clone: Its target is not known.

The source of this sequence is a human donor with alopecia areata. The chain is built from TRBV7-9 and TRBJ1-2, with a tentative D call TRBD1 (6 bases). Source: CD4+ T cells sorted from blood, taken at week 24, from a patient treated with tofacitinib. CDR3 sequence reads: CATLNGGAYGYTF. DNA of the CDR3: TGTGCCACCCTCAATGGGGGGGCCTATGGCTACACCTTC.